This entry features one T cell receptor beta chain sequence. The antigen is unknown. The data belong to a study of T cell responses to AZD1222 COVID-19 vaccine. Background on the study: Pooling of second doses given at about 4 or about 12 weeks was done.

Findings and caveats of the study: Seropositive status at baseline applied to only five or six AZD1222 recipients. Females outnumbered males among donors, who were mostly white British; clonal diversity was possibly underestimated.

Sequencing was performed with immunoSEQ multiplex PCR; in TCRdb, only in-frame clones are kept and a portion is missing. The data contain 140,000 to 150,000 clones, about 90% of them singletons. Germline V gene sequence: CDR1 SGDLS, CDR2 YYNGEE. This CDR3 region has 13 residues. V gave up 10 bases and J gave up 6 bases, with 16 bases separating them. This receptor was taken from an adult in good health. The chain is built from TRBV9 and TRBJ1-4, with a tentative D call TRBD1 (6 bases). The sample here was peripheral blood, taken on day 0 of AZD1222 vaccination. The CDR3 spells CAATDRSHEKLFF. In DNA, the CDR3 is TGTGCCGCCACTGACAGGAGCCATGAAAAACTGTTTTTT.